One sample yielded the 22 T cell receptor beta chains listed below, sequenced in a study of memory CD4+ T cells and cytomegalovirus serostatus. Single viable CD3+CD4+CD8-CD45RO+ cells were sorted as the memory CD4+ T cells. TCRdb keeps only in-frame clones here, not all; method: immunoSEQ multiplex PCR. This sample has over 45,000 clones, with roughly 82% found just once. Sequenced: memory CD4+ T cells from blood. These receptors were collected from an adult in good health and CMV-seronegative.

CDR3 residues: CASSLNWDQPQHF. CDR3 DNA sequence: TGCGCCAGCAGCTTGAACTGGGATCAGCCCCAGCATTTT. The chain has TRBV5-1 and TRBJ1-5; D not resolved. Germline V gene data show CDR1 as SGHRS and CDR2 as YFSETQ. The CDR3 contains 13 residues. V lost 1 base, J lost 5 bases, and 7 bases lay in between. The whole variable domain, remainder taken from reference TRBV5-1 and TRBJ1-5, is KAGVTQTPRYLIKTRGQQVTLSCSPISGHRSVSWYQQTPGQGLQFLFEYFSETQRNKGNFPGRFSGRQFSNSRSEMNVSTLELGDSALYLCASSLNWDQPQHFGDGTRLSIL.

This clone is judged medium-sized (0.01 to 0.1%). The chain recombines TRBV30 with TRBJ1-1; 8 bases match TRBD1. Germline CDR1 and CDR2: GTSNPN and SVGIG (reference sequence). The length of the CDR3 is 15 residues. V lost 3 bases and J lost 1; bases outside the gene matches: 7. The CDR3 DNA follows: TGTGCCTGGAGGGCAAGTGGACAGGGGAACACTGAAGCTTTCTTT. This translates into CAWRASGQGNTEAFF.

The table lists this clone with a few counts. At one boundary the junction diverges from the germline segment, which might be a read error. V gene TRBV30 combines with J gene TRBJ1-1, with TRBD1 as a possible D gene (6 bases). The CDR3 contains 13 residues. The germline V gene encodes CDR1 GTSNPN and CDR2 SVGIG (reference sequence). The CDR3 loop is CARSEGGNTEAFF. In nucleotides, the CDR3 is TGTGCCCGGAGCGAGGGGGGCAACACTGAAGCTTTCTTT.

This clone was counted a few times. DNA for the CDR3: TGTGCCAGCAGCAGATCTAGCGGGGGGAACAATGAGCAGTTCTTC. Its protein is CASSRSSGGNNEQFF. The chain is built from TRBV11-2 and TRBJ2-1; 11 bases are shared with TRBD2. V shed 5 bases, J shed 5 bases, and the junction held 5 bases outside the gene matches. CDR3 size: 15 residues. CDR1 and CDR2 (germline): SGHAT, FQNNGV.

The CDR3 region is CASSFDSGLVEGYTF. CDR3 bases: TGCGCCAGCAGCTTCGACTCCGGGTTGGTGGAGGGCTACACCTTC. The V and J genes are TRBV5-1 and TRBJ1-2; D is undetermined. Trimming took off 2 bases at V and 8 bases at J, with 19 bases between the two ends. This CDR3 has 15 residues. Germline values: CDR1 SGHRS, CDR2 YFSETQ.

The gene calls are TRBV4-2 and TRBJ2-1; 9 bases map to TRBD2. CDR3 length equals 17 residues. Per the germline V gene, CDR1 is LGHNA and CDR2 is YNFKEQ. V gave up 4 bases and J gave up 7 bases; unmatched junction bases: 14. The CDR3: CASSRTWGGGADNEQFF. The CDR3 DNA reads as TGTGCCAGCAGCCGGACTTGGGGCGGGGGGGCAGATAATGAGCAGTTCTTC.

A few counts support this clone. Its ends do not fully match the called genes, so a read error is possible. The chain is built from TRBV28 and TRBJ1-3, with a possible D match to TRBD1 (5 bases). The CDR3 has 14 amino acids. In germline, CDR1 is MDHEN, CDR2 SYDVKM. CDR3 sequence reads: CASRHGTAGNTIYF. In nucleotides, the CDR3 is TGTGCCAGCAGACATGGGACGGCTGGCAACACCATATATTTT.

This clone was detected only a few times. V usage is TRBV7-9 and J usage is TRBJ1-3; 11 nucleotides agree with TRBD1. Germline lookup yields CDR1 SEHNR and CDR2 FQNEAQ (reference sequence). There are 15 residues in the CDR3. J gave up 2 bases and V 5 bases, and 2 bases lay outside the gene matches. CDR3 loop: CASSRGQGAGNTIYF. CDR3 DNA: TGTGCCAGCAGCCGGGGACAGGGGGCTGGAAACACCATATATTTT. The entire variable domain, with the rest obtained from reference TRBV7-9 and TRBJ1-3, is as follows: DTGVSQNPRHKITKRGQNVTFRCDPISEHNRLYWYRQTLGQGPEFLTYFQNEAQLEKSRLLSDRFSAERPKGSFSTLEIQRTEQGDSAMYLCASSRGQGAGNTIYFGEGSWLTVV.

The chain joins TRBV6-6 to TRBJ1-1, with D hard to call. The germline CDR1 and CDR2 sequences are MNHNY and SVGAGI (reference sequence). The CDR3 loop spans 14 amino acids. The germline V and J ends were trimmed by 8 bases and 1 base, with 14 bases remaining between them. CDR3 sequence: CASRLSPANTEAFF. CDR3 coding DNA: TGTGCCAGCCGCCTTAGCCCGGCGAACACTGAAGCTTTCTTT.

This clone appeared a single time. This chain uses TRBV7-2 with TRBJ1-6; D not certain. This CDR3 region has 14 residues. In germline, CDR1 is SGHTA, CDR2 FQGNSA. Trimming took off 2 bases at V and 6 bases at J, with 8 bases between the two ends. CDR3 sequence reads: CASSLKSPNSPLHF. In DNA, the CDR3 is TGTGCCAGCAGCTTAAAGAGCCCTAATTCACCCCTCCACTTT.

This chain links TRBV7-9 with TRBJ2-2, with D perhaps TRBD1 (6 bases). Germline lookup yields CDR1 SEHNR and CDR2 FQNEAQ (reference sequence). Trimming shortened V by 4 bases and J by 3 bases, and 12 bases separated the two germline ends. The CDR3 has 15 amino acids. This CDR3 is CASSSATGHTGELFF. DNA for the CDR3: TGTGCCAGCAGCTCGGCGACAGGACACACCGGGGAGCTGTTTTTT.

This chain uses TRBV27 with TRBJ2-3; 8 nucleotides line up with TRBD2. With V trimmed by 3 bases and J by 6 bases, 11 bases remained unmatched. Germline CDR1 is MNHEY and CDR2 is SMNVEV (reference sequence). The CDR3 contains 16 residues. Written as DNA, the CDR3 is TGTGCCAGCAGTTTTGGGCGGGGGGCCCCCGTGGATACGCAGTATTTT. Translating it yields CASSFGRGAPVDTQYF.

The CDR3 here is CASSDPRTGNTEAFF. CDR3 sequence (DNA): TGTGCCAGCAGTGACCCTCGAACAGGGAACACTGAAGCTTTCTTT. The V gene is TRBV25-1, the J gene TRBJ1-1; D is perhaps TRBD1 (5 bases). V was pared by 3 bases and J by 1 base, with 12 bases between. The germline V gene encodes CDR1 MGHDK and CDR2 SYGVNS. This CDR3 has 15 residues.

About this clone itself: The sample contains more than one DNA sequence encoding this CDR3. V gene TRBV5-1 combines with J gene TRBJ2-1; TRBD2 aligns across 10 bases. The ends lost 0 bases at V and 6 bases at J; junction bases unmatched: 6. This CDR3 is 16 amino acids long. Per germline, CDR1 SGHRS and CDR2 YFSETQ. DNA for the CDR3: TGCGCCAGCAGCTTGGAATTAGCGGGAGGAGGCAATGAGCAGTTCTTC. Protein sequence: CASSLELAGGGNEQFF. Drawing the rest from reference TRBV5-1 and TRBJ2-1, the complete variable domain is KAGVTQTPRYLIKTRGQQVTLSCSPISGHRSVSWYQQTPGQGLQFLFEYFSETQRNKGNFPGRFSGRQFSNSRSEMNVSTLELGDSALYLCASSLELAGGGNEQFFGPGTRLTVL.

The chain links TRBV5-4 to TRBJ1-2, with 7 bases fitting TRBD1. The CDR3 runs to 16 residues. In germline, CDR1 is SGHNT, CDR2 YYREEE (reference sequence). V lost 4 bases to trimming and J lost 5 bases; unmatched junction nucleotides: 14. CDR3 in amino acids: CASSPMQGDTRYGYTF. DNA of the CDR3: TGTGCCAGCAGCCCCATGCAGGGGGACACCCGGTATGGCTACACCTTC.

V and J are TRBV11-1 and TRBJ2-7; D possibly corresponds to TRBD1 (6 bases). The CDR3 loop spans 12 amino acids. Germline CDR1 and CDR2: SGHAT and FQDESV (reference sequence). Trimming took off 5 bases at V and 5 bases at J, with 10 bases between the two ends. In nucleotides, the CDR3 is TGTGCCAGCAGCAGGGGGTTGAACGAGCAGTACTTC. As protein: CASSRGLNEQYF. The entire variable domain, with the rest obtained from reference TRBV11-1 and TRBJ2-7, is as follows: EAEVAQSPRYKITEKSQAVAFWCDPISGHATLYWYRQILGQGPELLVQFQDESVVDDSQLPKDRFSAERLKGVDSTLKIQPAELGDSAMYLCASSRGLNEQYFGPGTRLTVT.

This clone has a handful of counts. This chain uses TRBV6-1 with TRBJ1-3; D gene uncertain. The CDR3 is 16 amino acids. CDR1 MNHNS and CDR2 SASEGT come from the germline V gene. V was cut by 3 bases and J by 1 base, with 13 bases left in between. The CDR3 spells CASSDAQSHSGNTIYF. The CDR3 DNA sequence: TGTGCCAGCAGTGATGCTCAGAGCCATTCTGGAAACACCATATATTTT.

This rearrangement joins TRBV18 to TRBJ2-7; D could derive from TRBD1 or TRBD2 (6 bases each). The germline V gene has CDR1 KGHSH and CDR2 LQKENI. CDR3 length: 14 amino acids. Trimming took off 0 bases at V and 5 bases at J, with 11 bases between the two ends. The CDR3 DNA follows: TGTGCCAGCTCACCACCGCAGGGGAGGCACGAGCAGTACTTC. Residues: CASSPPQGRHEQYF.

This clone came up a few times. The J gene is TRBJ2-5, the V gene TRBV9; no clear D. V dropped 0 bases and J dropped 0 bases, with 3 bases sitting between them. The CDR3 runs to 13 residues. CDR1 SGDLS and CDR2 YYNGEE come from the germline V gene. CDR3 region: CASSVGHQETQYF. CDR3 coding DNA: TGTGCCAGCAGCGTAGGACACCAAGAGACCCAGTACTTC.

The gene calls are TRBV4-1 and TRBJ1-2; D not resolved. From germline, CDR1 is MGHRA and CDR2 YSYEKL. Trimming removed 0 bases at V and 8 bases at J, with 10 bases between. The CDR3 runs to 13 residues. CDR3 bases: TGCGCCAGCAGCCAAGATTTTCGGTGGGGCTACACCTTC. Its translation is CASSQDFRWGYTF.

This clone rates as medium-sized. The CDR3 sequence is CASRGAGLVGEAFF. The CDR3 nucleotides are TGCGCCAGCAGGGGGGCAGGGCTGGTAGGTGAAGCTTTCTTT. V and J are TRBV4-1 and TRBJ1-1; possibly TRBD1 for D (6 bases). Germline lookup yields CDR1 MGHRA and CDR2 YSYEKL. The CDR3 loop spans 14 amino acids. Trimming cost V 6 bases and J 7 bases, with 18 bases left between them.

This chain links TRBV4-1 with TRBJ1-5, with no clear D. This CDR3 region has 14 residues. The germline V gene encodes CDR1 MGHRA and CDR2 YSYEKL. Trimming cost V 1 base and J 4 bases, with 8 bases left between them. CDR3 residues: CASSQARSNQPQHF. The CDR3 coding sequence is TGCGCCAGCAGCCAAGCAAGGAGTAATCAGCCCCAGCATTTT.